This TCR beta chain comes out of a study of blood T cell repertoires in COVID-19. About the study: The study drew acute and convalescent COVID-19 samples from the United States, Italy and Spain. Nucleic acid was either cDNA or gDNA, and it came from T cells, B-cell-depleted T cells, or PBMCs.

After removal of 5 bases from V and 0 bases from J, the junction contained 3 bases not matched to a gene. CDR3 length equals 14 residues. Germline V gene lookup returns CDR1 SNHLY and CDR2 FYNNEI. Produced via immunoSEQ multiplex PCR; TCRdb's table is partial and in-frame only. This table has 180,000 or so clones, 75% to 90% appearing once. Sequencing was done on a sample of PBMCs or T cells enriched from blood (not recorded which). This TCR derives from an older woman who had recovered from COVID-19. This sequence joins TRBV2 and TRBJ1-1, with 7 positions matching TRBD1. The CDR3 sequence: CASSWGQMNTEAFF. The CDR3 DNA reads as TGTGCCAGCAGTTGGGGACAGATGAACACTGAAGCTTTCTTT.